The entry below gives a single T cell receptor beta chain sequence along with its context. Trimming shortened V by 8 bases and J by 5 bases, and 22 bases separated the two germline ends. CDR3 length equals 15 residues. The V gene's germline CDR1 is LGHNA and CDR2 YSLEER. The protocol was immunoSEQ multiplex PCR, while the TCRdb copy is restricted to in-frame clones and leaves out a portion. This sample has about 120,000 clones, with 85% found just once. This sample was taken from a study of blood T cell repertoires in COVID-19. The rearrangement links TRBV4-3 to TRBJ2-7; a weak D match, TRBD1 (6 bases). The receptor was isolated from a woman aged 55 to 70 with COVID-19, enrolled during active disease. The sample was peripheral blood. The CDR3 protein is CASASLARGSDEQYF. DNA for the CDR3: TGCGCCAGCGCCTCTCTCGCGAGGGGGTCCGACGAGCAGTACTTC.